The 24 T cell receptor beta chains presented below share a single source sample, sequenced in a study of siplizumab effects on memory and regulatory T cells. Their antigens remain unidentified. Some clones are missing from TCRdb's copy, which holds only in-frame ones; the method was immunoSEQ multiplex PCR. The sample has approximately 10,000 clones, 47% seen once; the top ten hold 35% to 45%. The authors kept the mixed lymphocyte reaction cells in coculture at 37°C for under 7 days. The sample consisted of CFSE-low (dividing) CD8+ T cells sorted from an allogeneic mixed lymphocyte reaction. These receptor sequences come from a human donor in good health; the cells came from an allogeneic mixed lymphocyte reaction. Some clones in this sample may be carry-over from other donors' samples.

Here the CDR3 reads CASSPVGYNEQFF. CDR3 DNA: TGTGCCAGCAGCCCGGTGGGGTACAATGAGCAGTTCTTC. The gene calls are TRBV13 and TRBJ2-1; D not certain. CDR3 length: 13 amino acids. Trimming cost V 5 bases and J 4 bases, with 9 bases left between them. Germline V lookup: CDR1 PRHDT, CDR2 FYEKMQ (reference sequence).

The chain links TRBV28 to TRBJ1-1, with no clear D. V was clipped by 3 bases and J by 9 bases, with 20 bases between them. CDR1 is MDHEN, CDR2 SYDVKM, per germline. This CDR3 is 15 amino acids long. Here the CDR3 reads CASSFQWAVRAQAFF. The CDR3, as DNA: TGTGCCAGCAGTTTCCAATGGGCGGTGAGAGCTCAAGCTTTCTTT. Together with reference TRBV28 and TRBJ1-1, the CDR3 gives the full variable domain: DVKVTQSSRYLVKRTGEKVFLECVQDMDHENMFWYRQDPGLGLRLIYFSYDVKMKEKGDIPEGYSVSREKKERFSLILESASTNQTSMYLCASSFQWAVRAQAFFGQGTRLTVV.

The gene calls are TRBV27 and TRBJ2-3, with 12 bases that match TRBD2. V shed 4 bases and J 4 bases; nucleotides not matched to a gene: 6. Looked up from germline, CDR1 is MNHEY and CDR2 is SMNVEV (reference sequence). This CDR3 has 16 residues. Here the CDR3 reads CASSWVTSGGSDTQYF. The CDR3, as DNA: TGTGCCAGCAGTTGGGTGACTAGCGGGGGTTCAGATACGCAGTATTTT.

The chain is built from TRBV6-6 and TRBJ1-1, with a weak D call TRBD1 (6 bases). Trimming cost V 4 bases and J 5 bases, with 11 bases left between them. The CDR3 spans 13 residues. Germline CDR1 reads MNHNY; CDR2 reads SVGAGI (reference sequence). The DNA of the CDR3 is TGTGCCAGCAGTTTACAGGGTCATACTGAAGCTTTCTTT. This encodes CASSLQGHTEAFF.

The chain employs TRBV7-9 and TRBJ1-1; D remains unclear. Per the germline V gene, CDR1 is SEHNR and CDR2 is FQNEAQ (reference sequence). The CDR3 extends over 14 amino acids. The V end was cut by 3 bases, the J end by 0 bases, with 8 bases between. CDR3 DNA: TGTGCCAGCAGCTTTCCTCAGGTGAACACTGAAGCTTTCTTT. Translated: CASSFPQVNTEAFF.

This chain connects TRBV9 to TRBJ2-7; 7 nucleotides align to TRBD1. The CDR3 runs 17 residues. V lost 0 bases to trimming and J lost 0 bases; unmatched junction nucleotides: 9. CDR1 SGDLS and CDR2 YYNGEE come from the germline V gene. The CDR3 bases are TGTGCCAGCAGCGTAGAGGCCGGGACAGCGTTCTCCTACGAGCAGTACTTC. Residues: CASSVEAGTAFSYEQYF. Looking up the rest from reference TRBV9 and TRBJ2-7 gives the full variable domain: DSGVTQTPKHLITATGQRVTLRCSPRSGDLSVYWYQQSLDQGLQFLIQYYNGEERAKGNILERFSAQQFPDLHSELNLSSLELGDSALYFCASSVEAGTAFSYEQYFGPGTRLTVT.

The V and J genes are TRBV30 and TRBJ1-3; D uncertain. The CDR3 totals 13 residues. Germline-derived CDR1 and CDR2 are GTSNPN and SVGIG (reference sequence). Between the trimmed V and J ends, which lost 4 bases and 0 bases, there was a span of 7 bases. The CDR3 region has the DNA TGTGCCTGGACGAGTTACTCTGGAAACACCATATATTTT. It is translated as CAWTSYSGNTIYF.

This sequence joins TRBV9 and TRBJ1-1, with unresolved D. Trimming took off 4 bases at V and 4 bases at J, with 8 bases between the two ends. Germline CDR1 is SGDLS and CDR2 is YYNGEE. The CDR3 is 12 amino acids. The CDR3 coding sequence is TGTGCCAGCAGCCAGGATGCCACTGAAGCTTTCTTT. Amino acids: CASSQDATEAFF.

This clone has more than one count but fewer than ten. The rearrangement links TRBV10-3 to TRBJ2-1; TRBD2 aligns across 12 bases. CDR1 and CDR2 (germline): ENHRY, SYGVKD. Unmatched junction bases numbered 16, after V lost 0 bases and J lost 7 bases. CDR3 size: 20 residues. CDR3 sequence: CAISESIVLAGGPSVNEQFF. For the CDR3, the DNA is TGTGCCATCAGTGAGTCGATAGTCCTAGCGGGGGGGCCCTCCGTAAATGAGCAGTTCTTC.

The rearrangement joins TRBV7-9 to TRBJ2-7, with 7 bases lining up with TRBD2. V lost 1 base and J lost 3; bases outside the gene matches: 6. The CDR3 has 15 residues. The germline V gene encodes CDR1 SEHNR and CDR2 FQNEAQ (reference sequence). DNA of the CDR3: TGTGCCAGCAGCTTAGTGCCCAGCGGGATCTACGAGCAGTACTTC. Translating it yields CASSLVPSGIYEQYF.

The chain has TRBV27 and TRBJ1-2, with D perhaps TRBD1 (5 bases). Germline V lookup: CDR1 MNHEY, CDR2 SMNVEV (reference sequence). Trimming stripped 4 bases from V and 2 bases from J, with 17 bases between. The CDR3 consists of 16 residues. The CDR3 region has the DNA TGTGCCAGCAGTTCTAGGGACGGGGCAATGAACTATGGCTACACCTTC. Its protein is CASSSRDGAMNYGYTF.

The DNA of the CDR3 is TGTGCCAGCAGTGACCGTAGTAGCCGACCCTACGAGCAGTACTTC. It specifies CASSDRSSRPYEQYF. This chain connects TRBV6-1 to TRBJ2-7; D unresolved. The germline V and J ends were trimmed by 3 bases and 2 bases, with 14 bases remaining between them. Germline CDR1 MNHNS, CDR2 SASEGT. This CDR3 is built from 15 residues.

The chain couples TRBV27 to TRBJ1-2, with 7 positions matching TRBD1. Germline CDR1 reads MNHEY; CDR2 reads SMNVEV (reference sequence). V lost 6 bases and J lost 3; bases outside the gene matches: 4. The CDR3 sequence is 13 residues long. The CDR3 reads CASSPGTDYGYTF. The CDR3 coding sequence is TGTGCCAGCAGCCCCGGGACAGACTATGGCTACACCTTC.

This chain joins TRBV11-2 and TRBJ2-3; D perhaps matches TRBD2 (7 bases). CDR1 is SGHAT and CDR2 is FQNNGV in the germline V gene. V lost 5 bases and J 5 bases, leaving 14 bases between the germline ends. There are 14 residues in the CDR3. The CDR3 protein is CASSPMGGLDTQYF. DNA for the CDR3: TGTGCCAGCAGCCCCATGGGGGGGCTAGATACGCAGTATTTT. Based on the CDR3 plus reference TRBV11-2 and TRBJ2-3, the full variable domain is EAGVAQSPRYKIIEKRQSVAFWCNPISGHATLYWYQQILGQGPKLLIQFQNNGVVDDSQLPKDRFSAERLKGVDSTLKIQPAKLEDSAVYLCASSPMGGLDTQYFGPGTRLTVL.

This clone is termed large. The chain uses TRBV19 and TRBJ2-2; D is unclear. V lost 5 bases, J lost 0 bases, and 7 bases lay in between. Germline loops: CDR1 LNHDA, CDR2 SQIVND (reference sequence). CDR3 size: 14 residues. This chain's CDR3 is CASSWGTNTGELFF. In nucleotides, the CDR3 is TGTGCCAGTAGTTGGGGAACGAACACCGGGGAGCTGTTTTTT.

The chain employs TRBV29-1 and TRBJ1-2, with D unresolved. The germline V gene has CDR1 SQVTM and CDR2 ANQGSEA. CDR3 size: 15 residues. The V gene lost 3 bases and the J gene lost 0 bases, with 14 bases spanning the gap. The CDR3 DNA is TGCAGCGTTGATACTCCAGATCAAGCTAACTATGGCTACACCTTC. This sequence encodes CSVDTPDQANYGYTF.

The chain combines TRBV4-1 with TRBJ2-3; 7 bases are shared with TRBD2. The trim removed 7 bases at V and 2 bases at J, leaving 9 bases unmatched. This CDR3 is 15 amino acids long. Per germline, CDR1 MGHRA and CDR2 YSYEKL. The CDR3 sequence: CASTPERGITDTQYF. CDR3 bases: TGCGCCAGCACCCCCGAGCGGGGAATCACAGATACGCAGTATTTT.

This chain uses TRBV5-5 with TRBJ2-1; D is unclear. CDR3 size: 15 residues. The V gene's germline CDR1 is SGHKS and CDR2 YYEKEE (reference sequence). With 4 bases removed from V and 0 bases from J, the gap between germline ends came to 11 bases. The CDR3: CASSPPPSSYNEQFF. CDR3 DNA: TGTGCCAGCAGCCCCCCGCCGAGCTCCTACAATGAGCAGTTCTTC.

The chain has TRBV6-1 and TRBJ2-7; tentatively, D is TRBD1 (5 bases). CDR1 and CDR2 (germline): MNHNS, SASEGT. The CDR3 is 16 residues long. V gave up 3 bases and J gave up 7 bases, with 22 bases separating them. CDR3 protein: CASSDRVRGLPGEQYF. The CDR3 DNA reads as TGTGCCAGCAGTGATCGGGTTAGGGGTTTGCCCGGGGAGCAGTACTTC.

The genes are TRBV4-2 and TRBJ2-1; 8 nucleotides align to TRBD2. The CDR3 is 17 residues long. The trim removed 0 bases at V and 1 base at J, leaving 5 bases unmatched. From germline, CDR1 is LGHNA and CDR2 YNFKEQ. Here the CDR3 reads CASSQDPGGGSYNEQFF. CDR3 in DNA: TGTGCCAGCAGCCAAGACCCGGGGGGGGGATCCTACAATGAGCAGTTCTTC.

About this clone: Other DNA sequences of this sample code for an identical CDR3. The chain recombines TRBV27 with TRBJ2-1; 12 nucleotides agree with TRBD2. The V gene's germline CDR1 is MNHEY and CDR2 SMNVEV (reference sequence). This CDR3 region has 15 residues. J was trimmed by 4 bases and V by 5 bases; bases with no gene match: 3. CDR3 in amino acids: CASSPGTSGYNEQFF. DNA for the CDR3: TGTGCCAGCAGTCCCGGGACTAGCGGGTACAATGAGCAGTTCTTC.

The chain carries TRBV9 and TRBJ2-3; D is unclear. This CDR3 region has 17 residues. Germline V gene sequence: CDR1 SGDLS, CDR2 YYNGEE. Between the trimmed V and J ends, which lost 0 bases and 0 bases, there was a span of 14 bases. For the CDR3, the DNA is TGTGCCAGCAGCGTAGCAAAAGAGCACCAAAGCACAGATACGCAGTATTTT. Translated, it gives CASSVAKEHQSTDTQYF.

J is TRBJ1-1 and V is TRBV19, with 9 bases lining up with TRBD1. The CDR3 loop spans 15 amino acids. Germline V lookup: CDR1 LNHDA, CDR2 SQIVND (reference sequence). V trimming: 5 bases; J trimming: 6 bases; junction bases outside the gene matches: 10. In nucleotides, the CDR3 is TGTGCCAGTAGTTTTCGGACAGGGGTCAACTCTGAAGCTTTCTTT. Amino acid sequence: CASSFRTGVNSEAFF. Full variable domain (missing parts from reference TRBV19 and TRBJ1-1): DGGITQSPKYLFRKEGQNVTLSCEQNLNHDAMYWYRQDPGQGLRLIYYSQIVNDFQKGDIAEGYSVSREKKESFPLTVTSAQKNPTAFYLCASSFRTGVNSEAFFGQGTRLTVV.

In its sample, this clone ranks as medium-sized (0.01 to 0.1%). This chain connects TRBV19 to TRBJ1-5; D gene unclear. Trimming took 5 bases from V and 5 from J, leaving 13 bases between them. Germline V lookup: CDR1 LNHDA, CDR2 SQIVND (reference sequence). The CDR3 is 14 amino acids. CDR3 protein: CASSPRHLDQPQHF. The CDR3 nucleotides read TGTGCCAGTAGTCCCCGACACCTTGATCAGCCCCAGCATTTT.